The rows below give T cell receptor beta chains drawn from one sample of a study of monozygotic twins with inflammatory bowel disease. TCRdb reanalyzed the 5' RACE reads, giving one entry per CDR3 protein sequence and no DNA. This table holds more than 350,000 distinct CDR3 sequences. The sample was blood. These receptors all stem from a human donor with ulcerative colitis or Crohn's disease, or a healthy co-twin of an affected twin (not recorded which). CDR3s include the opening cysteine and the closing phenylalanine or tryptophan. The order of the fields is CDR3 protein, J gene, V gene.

CDR3: CASSLRDRSSTGELFF
J: TRBJ2-2
V: TRBV5-1

CDR3: CASSGDRGRADGYTF
J: TRBJ1-2
V: TRBV2

CDR3: CSVEAGSGGYTF
J: TRBJ1-2
V: TRBV29-1

CDR3: CDSSPSGSSYEQYF
J: TRBJ2-7
V: TRBV5-1

CDR3: CASKDQGRTNYGYTF
J: TRBJ1-2
V: TRBV6-1

CDR3: CATSRDQGLNTGELFF
J: TRBJ2-2
V: TRBV15

CDR3: CAWSAGGYEQFF
J: TRBJ2-1
V: TRBV30

CDR3: CASSLVGGTGELFF
J: TRBJ2-2
V: TRBV7-2

CDR3: CASSLESIPFTGELFF
J: TRBJ2-2
V: TRBV7-2

CDR3: CASSYQGGEKLFF
J: TRBJ1-4
V: TRBV6-5

CDR3: CSVEEGTGQSYNEQFF
J: TRBJ2-1
V: TRBV29-1

CDR3: CASSQSSTDTQYF
J: TRBJ2-3
V: TRBV3-1

CDR3: CASSQGQDRFYGYTF
J: TRBJ1-2
V: TRBV4-1

CDR3: CASSLRERTDTQYF
J: TRBJ2-3
V: TRBV27

CDR3: CASSPSSGNQETQYF
J: TRBJ2-5
V: TRBV7-2

CDR3: CASLLLAGVGDTQYF
J: TRBJ2-3
V: TRBV6-1

CDR3: CSARWGPGDGYTF
J: TRBJ1-2
V: TRBV20-1

CDR3: CASKADSYNSPLHF
J: TRBJ1-6
V: TRBV7-9

CDR3: CASQRDSKETQYF
J: TRBJ2-5
V: TRBV18

CDR3: CASSLGQGHNEKLFF
J: TRBJ1-4
V: TRBV7-2

CDR3: CSASDPTDTQYF
J: TRBJ2-3
V: TRBV20-1

CDR3: CASSHQWNTGELFF
J: TRBJ2-2
V: TRBV7-3

CDR3: CASSYTQTTKLNIQYF
J: TRBJ2-4
V: TRBV6-2/TRBV6-3

CDR3: CASSLDGSSSYNEQFF
J: TRBJ2-1
V: TRBV28

CDR3: CASSLGLGDYNEQFF
J: TRBJ2-1
V: TRBV7-2

CDR3: CASSHLVSVNTGELFF
J: TRBJ2-2
V: TRBV5-5

CDR3: CASSIGGDRAYEQYF
J: TRBJ2-7
V: TRBV19

CDR3: CASRGGFYNEQFF
J: TRBJ2-1
V: TRBV6-1

CDR3: CASSHPTASTNEKLFF
J: TRBJ1-4
V: TRBV25-1

CDR3: CSAPGRREQFF
J: TRBJ2-1
V: TRBV20-1

CDR3: CASSLANGSDTQYF
J: TRBJ2-3
V: TRBV7-2

CDR3: CASSLQGNTQETQYF
J: TRBJ2-5
V: TRBV5-6

CDR3: CASSYSGTGGDEQYF
J: TRBJ2-7
V: TRBV6-5

CDR3: CASSLNLFVGNTEAFF
J: TRBJ1-1
V: TRBV5-1

CDR3: CASSLKDAGKNEQFF
J: TRBJ2-1
V: TRBV5-5

CDR3: CASRVGGRVSYNEQFF
J: TRBJ2-1
V: TRBV28

CDR3: CASSFRTSSGYNEQFF
J: TRBJ2-1
V: TRBV7-2

CDR3: CASSLTSGSLSYEQYF
J: TRBJ2-7
V: TRBV27

CDR3: CSARAGTSAYEQYF
J: TRBJ2-7
V: TRBV20-1

CDR3: CASSPGSNQPQHF
J: TRBJ1-5
V: TRBV2